The 27 T cell receptor beta chains listed next were all sequenced from one sample in a study of OX40 agonist ivuxolimab in advanced cancers. Using immunoSEQ multiplex PCR, the repertoire was profiled, and TCRdb retains in-frame clones only, with some absent. Of about 19,000 clones in the sample, more than 65% were seen once. The sample consisted of CD4+ or CD8+ T cells sorted from blood, taken in a trial of the OX40 agonist ivuxolimab. These receptors all stem from an adult with an advanced solid tumor such as melanoma, head and neck, liver or kidney cancer.

The rearrangement links TRBV5-1 to TRBJ2-5; D assignment may be TRBD1 or TRBD2 (5 bases each). V shed 4 bases and J shed 5 bases, with 15 bases lying between them. The CDR3 has 14 residues. CDR1 is SGHRS and CDR2 is YFSETQ in the germline V gene. The CDR3 sequence is CASSEGLLRETQYF. The CDR3 DNA is TGCGCCAGCAGCGAGGGGTTGCTGAGGGAGACCCAGTACTTC. Together with reference TRBV5-1 and TRBJ2-5, the CDR3 gives the full variable domain: KAGVTQTPRYLIKTRGQQVTLSCSPISGHRSVSWYQQTPGQGLQFLFEYFSETQRNKGNFPGRFSGRQFSNSRSEMNVSTLELGDSALYLCASSEGLLRETQYFGPGTRLLVL.

The chain couples TRBV5-1 to TRBJ2-1, with D possibly being TRBD1 (5 bases). Deletions cut 4 bases from V and 4 bases from J, with 15 bases between. The CDR3 sequence is 15 residues long. The germline CDR1 and CDR2 sequences are SGHRS and YFSETQ. The DNA for the CDR3 is TGCGCCAGCAGCCCCGATCCCACAGGATACAATGAGCAGTTCTTC. This encodes CASSPDPTGYNEQFF.

The chain carries TRBV29-1 and TRBJ1-2, with 8 bases fitting TRBD1. Germline V gives CDR1 SQVTM, CDR2 ANQGSEA. The CDR3 length is 15 residues. The ends lost 1 base at V and 8 bases at J; junction bases unmatched: 12. CDR3 DNA: TGCAGCGTTGAAGTTGGGAGACAGGGGTCGAGGGGCTACACCTTC. It translates to CSVEVGRQGSRGYTF.

The V and J genes are TRBV2 and TRBJ2-2, with a tentative D call TRBD1 (6 bases). Germline V gives CDR1 SNHLY, CDR2 FYNNEI. V was pared by 6 bases and J by 7 bases, with 9 bases between. The CDR3 covers 12 residues. CDR3 coding DNA: TGTGCCAGCAGGGACAGCAGCGGGGAGCTGTTTTTT. Residues: CASRDSSGELFF.

The V gene is TRBV11-2, the J gene TRBJ1-3; D call uncertain. Germline values: CDR1 SGHAT, CDR2 FQNNGV. V lost 5 bases and J 0 bases, leaving 8 bases between the germline ends. CDR3 length: 14 residues. CDR3 in amino acids: CASSVHSSGNTIYF. DNA for the CDR3: TGTGCCAGCAGCGTACATAGCTCTGGAAACACCATATATTTT. Together with reference TRBV11-2 and TRBJ1-3, the CDR3 gives the full variable domain: EAGVAQSPRYKIIEKRQSVAFWCNPISGHATLYWYQQILGQGPKLLIQFQNNGVVDDSQLPKDRFSAERLKGVDSTLKIQPAKLEDSAVYLCASSVHSSGNTIYFGEGSWLTVV.

This clone has only one observation. J is TRBJ1-5 and V is TRBV4-2, with 7 bases aligning to TRBD1. The CDR3 consists of 17 residues. J lost 0 bases, V lost 0 bases, and 5 bases had no gene match. The V gene's germline CDR1 is LGHNA and CDR2 YNFKEQ. The CDR3 coding sequence is TGTGCCAGCAGCCAAGACCGACAGGGTAATAGCAATCAGCCCCAGCATTTT. It specifies CASSQDRQGNSNQPQHF.

The chain links TRBV4-2 to TRBJ2-5; D is ambiguous. The V and J ends lost 1 base and 3 bases respectively, with 3 bases between them. Germline loops: CDR1 LGHNA, CDR2 YNFKEQ. The CDR3 is made up of 12 amino acids. Here the CDR3 DNA reads TGTGCCAGCAGCCAAGCGGAAGAGACCCAGTACTTC. Its protein is CASSQAEETQYF.

V usage is TRBV5-6 and J usage is TRBJ2-1; D is ambiguous. Germline CDR1 reads SGHDT; CDR2 reads YYEEEE. Trimming shortened V by 4 bases and J by 3 bases, and 14 bases separated the two germline ends. This CDR3 is 15 amino acids long. CDR3 DNA sequence: TGTGCCAGCAGCCAAATCCGGCAGCTCTACAATGAGCAGTTCTTC. Encoded protein: CASSQIRQLYNEQFF.

The rearrangement joins TRBV28 to TRBJ2-7; TRBD2 matches 14 bases. V shed 6 bases, J shed 3 bases, and the junction held 10 bases outside the gene matches. CDR1 and CDR2 from the germline V gene are MDHEN and SYDVKM. The CDR3 has 17 amino acids. The CDR3 DNA reads TGTGCCAGCAGGTCCGGGACTAGCGGGAGAAGACGCTACGAGCAGTACTTC. Its protein is CASRSGTSGRRRYEQYF.

The chain employs TRBV27 and TRBJ1-2; D gene uncertain. The ends were cut back, 5 bases at V and 5 bases at J, with 9 bases in the middle. CDR3 length: 12 residues. Germline CDR1 reads MNHEY; CDR2 reads SMNVEV (reference sequence). The CDR3 DNA reads TGTGCCAGCAGTGTGGACTTTTATGGCTACACCTTC. Its protein is CASSVDFYGYTF.

The genes are TRBV27 and TRBJ2-2; TRBD1 matches 7 bases. The CDR3 totals 16 residues. Germline trimming cut 7 bases from V and 3 bases from J; bases unmatched to any gene: 11. Germline CDR1 MNHEY, CDR2 SMNVEV (reference sequence). The CDR3: CASKPPGQSYTGELFF. CDR3 sequence (DNA): TGTGCCAGCAAGCCCCCGGGACAGTCCTACACCGGGGAGCTGTTTTTT.

The CDR3 sequence: CASSDRTASYEQYF. In DNA, the CDR3 is TGTGCCAGCAGCGACCGGACTGCTTCCTACGAGCAGTACTTC. V gene TRBV28 combines with J gene TRBJ2-7; possible D gene TRBD2, 5 bases. V lost 6 bases and J lost 1, with 13 bases in between. CDR3 size: 14 residues. Germline CDR1 is MDHEN and CDR2 is SYDVKM.

A few counts support this clone. V is TRBV7-4 and J is TRBJ2-7; D is perhaps TRBD1 (5 bases). The CDR3 runs to 12 residues. The V gene lost 6 bases and the J gene lost 4 bases, with 10 bases spanning the gap. CDR1 and CDR2 (germline): SGHVT, SQSDAQ. The CDR3 loop is CASRRQLYEQYF. CDR3 bases: TGTGCCAGCAGGAGACAGCTATACGAGCAGTACTTC.

The rearrangement uses TRBV19 and TRBJ2-7, with D possibly TRBD1 on 6 matching bases. V was shortened by 5 bases and J by 3 bases, with 17 bases between the two germline ends. The CDR3 covers 15 residues. The germline V gene encodes CDR1 LNHDA and CDR2 SQIVND (reference sequence). The DNA of the CDR3 is TGTGCCAGTAGTGCCCGGGCAGGGGCTAACTACGAGCAGTACTTC. Encoded protein: CASSARAGANYEQYF.

The chain is built from TRBV5-1 and TRBJ2-2; a weak D match, TRBD1 (6 bases). The CDR3 spans 17 residues. Germline V gene data show CDR1 as SGHRS and CDR2 as YFSETQ. The germline V and J ends were trimmed by 6 bases and 5 bases, with 23 bases remaining between them. The CDR3 sequence: CASKATGNILNTGELFF. The CDR3 nucleotides are TGCGCCAGCAAAGCAACAGGGAACATACTTAATACCGGGGAGCTGTTTTTT.

This chain uses TRBV29-1 with TRBJ2-7; D is uncertain. CDR1 and CDR2 (germline): SQVTM, ANQGSEA. Trimming stripped 1 base from V and 4 bases from J, with 11 bases between. The CDR3 spans 13 residues. The CDR3 DNA reads as TGCAGCGTTGAAGTTAACGCCGGATACGAGCAGTACTTC. Protein product: CSVEVNAGYEQYF.

The V gene is TRBV28, the J gene TRBJ2-2, with D unresolved. Germline CDR1 MDHEN, CDR2 SYDVKM. With 6 bases removed from V and 4 bases from J, the gap between germline ends came to 6 bases. This CDR3 has 12 residues. Here the CDR3 DNA reads TGTGCCAGCAGACGTCGCACCGGGGAGCTGTTTTTT. Its protein product is CASRRRTGELFF.

J is TRBJ2-1 and V is TRBV5-1; 11 bases are shared with TRBD1. Trimming at V came to 4 bases and at J to 2 bases, leaving 5 bases not matched to a gene. The CDR3 contains 16 residues. The germline CDR1 and CDR2 sequences are SGHRS and YFSETQ. CDR3 DNA: TGCGCCAGCAGCACCGGGACAGGGGGACCCTACAATGAGCAGTTCTTC. Translation gives CASSTGTGGPYNEQFF.

This rearrangement joins TRBV2 to TRBJ2-3, with D tentatively TRBD1 (6 bases). In germline, CDR1 is SNHLY, CDR2 FYNNEI. CDR3 length equals 15 residues. With 5 bases removed from V and 6 bases from J, the gap between germline ends came to 18 bases. CDR3 loop: CASSYTGTQPDTQYF. The CDR3 DNA follows: TGTGCCAGCAGTTACACCGGGACACAGCCCGATACGCAGTATTTT.

The gene calls are TRBV10-3 and TRBJ2-4; D is possibly TRBD2 (5 bases). This CDR3 has 18 residues. The germline V gene encodes CDR1 ENHRY and CDR2 SYGVKD. Trimming pared 0 bases from V and 2 bases from J, leaving 17 bases between. This chain's CDR3 is CAISESVVGISPKNIQYF. Here the CDR3 DNA reads TGTGCCATCAGTGAGTCGGTGGTCGGGATCTCGCCCAAAAACATTCAGTACTTC.

The V and J genes are TRBV6-1 and TRBJ1-5, with 7 bases matching TRBD1. The ends lost 6 bases at V and 4 bases at J; junction bases unmatched: 9. Germline CDR1 and CDR2: MNHNS and SASEGT. The CDR3 extends over 15 amino acids. The CDR3: CASREQGRPNQPQHF. CDR3 DNA sequence: TGTGCCAGCAGAGAACAGGGGCGGCCTAATCAGCCCCAGCATTTT.

The chain is built from TRBV28 and TRBJ1-4, with D possibly being TRBD1 (6 bases). The CDR3 sequence is 13 residues long. Germline lookup yields CDR1 MDHEN and CDR2 SYDVKM. With 4 bases removed from V and 4 bases from J, the gap between germline ends came to 7 bases. The CDR3 here is CASSYRVNEKLFF. The CDR3 DNA is TGTGCCAGCAGTTACAGGGTTAATGAAAAACTGTTTTTT.

This clone appeared a single time. V is TRBV7-2 and J is TRBJ2-5, with 11 bases that match TRBD2. This CDR3 spans 16 amino acids. The germline V gene has CDR1 SGHTA and CDR2 FQGNSA. The V gene end was trimmed by 2 bases and the J gene end by 1 base; junction bases not matched to a gene: 3. CDR3 loop: CASSLSTSGGQETQYF. The DNA for the CDR3 is TGTGCCAGCAGCTTAAGTACTAGCGGGGGCCAAGAGACCCAGTACTTC.

The chain couples TRBV7-2 to TRBJ1-2; 7 nucleotides agree with TRBD1. Per germline, CDR1 SGHTA and CDR2 FQGNSA. The CDR3 sequence is 16 residues long. V shed 3 bases and J 2 bases; nucleotides not matched to a gene: 9. CDR3 sequence reads: CASSFRGGALNYGYTF. The CDR3 DNA reads as TGTGCCAGCAGCTTCCGAGGGGGCGCCCTAAACTATGGCTACACCTTC. Based on the CDR3 plus reference TRBV7-2 and TRBJ1-2, the full variable domain is GAGVSQSPSNKVTEKGKDVELRCDPISGHTALYWYRQSLGQGLEFLIYFQGNSAPDKSGLPSDRFSAERTGGSVSTLTIQRTQQEDSAVYLCASSFRGGALNYGYTFGSGTRLTVV.

V is TRBV27 and J is TRBJ1-2; no definite D call. The CDR3 has 13 amino acids. Per the germline V gene, CDR1 is MNHEY and CDR2 is SMNVEV (reference sequence). V was shortened by 4 bases and J by 4 bases, with 10 bases between the two germline ends. The CDR3 reads CASSSRAGYGYTF. CDR3 coding DNA: TGTGCCAGCAGTTCAAGGGCAGGCTATGGCTACACCTTC.

DNA of the CDR3: TGTGCCAGCAGTTCGTTTGGACAGAAGAACACTGAAGCTTTCTTT. This sequence encodes CASSSFGQKNTEAFF. The V gene is TRBV6-5, the J gene TRBJ1-1; D might be TRBD1 (6 bases). The V and J ends lost 4 bases and 1 base respectively, with 13 bases between them. Germline loops: CDR1 MNHEY, CDR2 SVGAGI. The CDR3 extends over 15 amino acids.

The rearrangement links TRBV5-4 to TRBJ2-5; D unclear. The germline V gene encodes CDR1 SGHNT and CDR2 YYREEE (reference sequence). V was cut by 1 base and J by 4 bases, with 8 bases left in between. CDR3 length equals 13 residues. The CDR3 nucleotides read TGTGCCAGCAGCTTGATCCCGGGAGAGACCCAGTACTTC. Its protein product is CASSLIPGETQYF.